These 6 T cell receptor beta chains were all obtained from the same sample, sequenced in a study of shared clonotypes between healthy human individuals. Repertoires were generated with immunoSEQ multiplex PCR, while TCRdb's copy carries only in-frame clones and drops some. This repertoire shows 2 million to 2.5 million clones, more than 80% found once; its top ten account for about 0.39%. The source material was naive CD4+ T cells from PBMCs. The subset is: CD45RA+ positively selected. Receptors originate from a man aged 18 to 30 in good health. Some clones in this sample may be carry-over from other donors' samples.

The chain employs TRBV5-1 and TRBJ2-3; 11 bases are shared with TRBD2. The CDR3 extends over 18 amino acids. CDR1 SGHRS and CDR2 YFSETQ come from the germline V gene. V trimming: 0 bases; J trimming: 3 bases; junction bases outside the gene matches: 9. CDR3: CASSLATSGSVVTDTQYF. The DNA for the CDR3 is TGCGCCAGCAGCTTGGCTACTAGCGGGAGTGTGGTTACAGATACGCAGTATTTT.

The chain uses TRBV5-3 and TRBJ2-5, with 7 nucleotides matching TRBD2. TRBV5-3 falls under the ORF class, with uncertain function. The CDR3 totals 19 residues. Unmatched junction bases numbered 18, after V lost 3 bases and J lost 1 base. The CDR3 DNA is TGTGCCAGAAGCTCCTTAAATCGAGCGGGGACCGCATCCCAAGAGACCCAGTACTTC. Translated: CARSSLNRAGTASQETQYF.

The chain uses TRBV7-2 and TRBJ2-7; 9 positions match TRBD2. The ends lost 5 bases at V and 0 bases at J; junction bases unmatched: 17. Per germline, CDR1 SGHTA and CDR2 FQGNSA. This CDR3 region has 19 residues. This CDR3 reads CASSQKTSGIILSSYEQYF. CDR3 coding DNA: TGTGCCAGCAGCCAAAAGACTAGCGGAATAATCCTGAGCTCCTACGAGCAGTACTTC.

The genes are TRBV5-7 and TRBJ2-5; D is undetermined. TRBV5-7 carries the ORF label, with uncertain function. V lost 1 base and J lost 5, with 6 bases in between. This CDR3 has 12 amino acids. The CDR3, as DNA: TGTGCCAGCAGCTTGTTTGTGGAGACCCAGTACTTC. Translating gives CASSLFVETQYF.

This rearrangement joins TRBV25-1 to TRBJ1-6; perhaps TRBD1 as D (5 bases). Germline V gene sequence: CDR1 MGHDK, CDR2 SYGVNS. This CDR3 is built from 17 residues. Trimming took 4 bases from V and 10 from J, leaving 23 bases between them. DNA of the CDR3: TGTGCCAGCAGTGCGTTTTCGGGGGACCGGGGAGGGTCACCCCTCCACTTT. It codes for CASSAFSGDRGGSPLHF.

V usage is TRBV5-5 and J usage is TRBJ2-5; 7 bases match TRBD1. In germline, CDR1 is SGHKS, CDR2 YYEKEE (reference sequence). V shed 4 bases, J shed 5 bases, and the junction held 11 bases outside the gene matches. This CDR3 is 15 amino acids long. The CDR3 nucleotides are TGTGCCAGCAGCCCCGAGGGGGCAGGGAGTGAGACCCAGTACTTC. It specifies CASSPEGAGSETQYF.